Shown below are 10 T cell receptor beta chains from a single sample sequenced in a study of T-cell memory formation after mild COVID-19 (dated by TCRdb to the early 2020s). The library was obtained by 5' RACE. The reads were generated on an Illumina NovaSeq 6000. The public sequencing data were trimmed at Q25 with fastp and processed into clonotypes with MiXCR by TCRdb, which kept only in-frame beta chains. Identical CDR3 proteins give one entry, which carries the most common genes and DNA. Recorded for this sample are tens of thousands of distinct CDR3 sequences; 16% of them occurred a single time. The ten top clones hold 25% to 35% of the sample. The sequenced sample was PBMCs or a T cell subset sorted from them (not recorded which). The receptors shown here come from an adult woman who had mild COVID-19 (a few samples of this study predate the infection). The sample titles of this study are shuffled in the database, so cell type and time point are left out; the donor was told from shared clones.

This clonotype was picked up a small number of times. The chain carries TRBV29-1 and TRBJ2-5; possibly TRBD2 for D (5 bases). The CDR3 is 13 residues long. Trimming shortened V by 3 bases and J by 2 bases, and 10 bases separated the two germline ends. CDR1 and CDR2 from the germline V gene are SQVTM and ANQGSEA. The CDR3 region has the DNA TGCAGCGTTGAGAGGGCCGGACAAGAGACCCAGTACTTC. It is translated as CSVERAGQETQYF.

This clonotype was counted a few times. The chain couples TRBV7-9 to TRBJ1-4; D gene uncertain. The germline V and J ends were trimmed by 3 bases and 12 bases, with 14 bases remaining between them. CDR1 is SEHNR and CDR2 is FQNEAQ in the germline V gene (reference sequence). There are 13 residues in the CDR3. This CDR3 reads CASSFRGPEELFF. The CDR3 coding sequence is TGTGCCAGCAGCTTTAGAGGGCCCGAAGAACTGTTTTTT.

The genes are TRBV9 and TRBJ1-6; D ambiguous. In germline, CDR1 is SGDLS, CDR2 YYNGEE. V lost 0 bases, J lost 12 bases, and 7 bases lay in between. The CDR3 runs to 12 residues. CDR3 in amino acids: CASSVGGRPLHF. CDR3 nucleotides: TGTGCCAGCAGCGTAGGTGGCAGACCCCTCCACTTT.

This clonotype was found a few times. The chain is built from TRBV4-2 and TRBJ2-1; D unclear. Deletions cut 1 base from V and 5 bases from J, with 12 bases between. CDR3 length: 15 residues. Germline V gives CDR1 LGHNA, CDR2 YNFKEQ. CDR3 loop: CASSQGPTGDNEQFF. CDR3 DNA sequence: TGTGCCAGCAGCCAAGGCCCAACGGGTGACAATGAGCAGTTCTTC.

In this sample, this clonotype turned up a few times. V is TRBV29-1 and J is TRBJ2-7; D gene unclear. Germline-derived CDR1 and CDR2 are SQVTM and ANQGSEA. The CDR3 consists of 9 residues. Trimming cost V 5 bases and J 6 bases, with 5 bases left between them. The CDR3 nucleotides read TGCAGCGTTCTCTCCGAGCAGTACTTC. Its translation is CSVLSEQYF.

The chain has TRBV9 and TRBJ2-1, with 7 bases that match TRBD1. CDR1 and CDR2 from the germline V gene are SGDLS and YYNGEE. CDR3 length: 15 residues. V was pared by 0 bases and J by 4 bases, with 4 bases of the junction left unmatched. In nucleotides, the CDR3 is TGTGCCAGCAGCGTAGCAGGGACAGTATACAATGAGCAGTTCTTC. As protein: CASSVAGTVYNEQFF.

The genes are TRBV11-2 and TRBJ2-1; 8 bases fit TRBD2. J lost 4 bases, V lost 0 bases, and 8 bases had no gene match. Germline-derived CDR1 and CDR2 are SGHAT and FQNNGV. CDR3 length: 17 residues. CDR3 DNA: TGTGCCAGCAGCTTAGAACCCGCGGGGGGACCGTACAATGAGCAGTTCTTC. It yields the protein CASSLEPAGGPYNEQFF.

The chain uses TRBV29-1 and TRBJ2-1; 11 nucleotides align to TRBD1. Germline values: CDR1 SQVTM, CDR2 ANQGSEA. V lost 6 bases to trimming and J lost 5 bases; unmatched junction nucleotides: 6. The length of the CDR3 is 14 residues. The chain's CDR3 is CSVRTGGADNEQFF. The DNA for the CDR3 is TGCAGCGTCAGGACAGGGGGCGCGGACAATGAGCAGTTCTTC.

The rearrangement links TRBV2 to TRBJ2-1, with 7 positions matching TRBD2. The V gene's germline CDR1 is SNHLY and CDR2 FYNNEI. The CDR3 consists of 14 residues. The ends lost 6 bases at V and 4 bases at J; junction bases unmatched: 6. In DNA form, the CDR3 reads TGTGCCAGCAGCGCAAGGGAGGGGTACAATGAGCAGTTCTTC. This translates into CASSAREGYNEQFF.

This clonotype was recorded a few times. The gene calls are TRBV4-3 and TRBJ2-1; 8 bases are a match to TRBD2. Germline CDR1 reads LGHNA; CDR2 reads YSLEER. V trimming: 0 bases; J trimming: 5 bases; junction bases outside the gene matches: 12. CDR3 length: 18 amino acids. The CDR3 sequence: CASSQDRGTGGYHNEQFF. In nucleotides, the CDR3 is TGCGCCAGCAGCCAAGATAGAGGAACGGGAGGGTACCACAATGAGCAGTTCTTC.